This entry features one T cell receptor (beta chain) sequence. Germline loops: CDR1 SGHDT, CDR2 YYEEEE. The CDR3 is 13 residues long. The J segment lost 3 bases and the V segment lost 3 bases, leaving 0 bases of the junction unmatched. This sample was included in a study of blood T cell repertoires in COVID-19. The protocol was immunoSEQ multiplex PCR, while the TCRdb copy is restricted to in-frame clones and leaves out a portion. The sample holds about 350,000 clones; about 88% are singletons and the top ten take around 7.5%. This TCR was sampled from a woman between 55 and 75 years old with COVID-19, enrolled during active disease. Sequencing was done on a sample of peripheral blood. This chain links TRBV5-6 with TRBJ2-5, with 9 bases lining up with TRBD1. CDR3 in DNA: TGTGCCAGCAGCTGGGACAGGGAAGAGACCCAGTACTTC. It encodes CASSWDREETQYF.